This record looks at one T cell receptor (beta chain) sequence and its context. Trimming pared 7 bases from V and 0 bases from J, leaving 9 bases between. This CDR3 has 14 residues. Germline lookup yields CDR1 MNHNS and CDR2 SASEGT. This sample was taken from a study of PD-L1 blockade in urothelial cancer. The wider study: At some point between 2012 and 2014, patients got going on atezolizumab, taking 1,200 mg intravenously every 3 weeks.

What went into each PCR as a spike was synthetic TCR analog templates. TCRdb keeps only in-frame clones here, not all; method: immunoSEQ multiplex PCR. In the table there are some 110,000 clones, approximately 90% of which are singletons. Time point in this sample: peripheral blood 6 weeks after treatment start. The source of this sequence is a man in his sixties with urothelial cancer. V is TRBV6-1 and J is TRBJ2-2; a weak D match, TRBD1 (5 bases). The sample in question was PBMCs, obtained around atezolizumab (anti-PD-L1) treatment. CDR3 protein: CASKEQANTGELFF. CDR3 DNA sequence: TGTGCCAGCAAGGAACAGGCGAACACCGGGGAGCTGTTTTTT.